The 30 T cell receptor beta chains reported below all come from one sample, sequenced in a study of blood T cell repertoires in COVID-19. The method was immunoSEQ multiplex PCR; TCRdb's version includes in-frame clones alone and lacks a portion of them. The profile shows just under 80,000 clones, roughly 84% of them singletons. Sequencing used peripheral blood. These receptors were taken from a human donor in a cohort sampled during active COVID-19.

This clone was seen just once. This rearrangement joins TRBV4-2 to TRBJ2-2; the D gene is possibly TRBD2 (5 bases). This CDR3 has 14 amino acids. V lost 6 bases to trimming and J lost 4 bases, with 12 bases between them. Germline values: CDR1 LGHNA, CDR2 YNFKEQ. Here the CDR3 DNA reads TGTGCCAGCAGTTCTGGCGGGTCCACCGGGGAGCTGTTTTTT. Residues: CASSSGGSTGELFF.

The rearrangement joins TRBV6-5 to TRBJ1-1, with D perhaps matching TRBD1 (6 bases). The CDR3 runs 13 residues. Germline loops: CDR1 MNHEY, CDR2 SVGAGI. The ends were cut back, 7 bases at V and 7 bases at J, with 16 bases in the middle. The CDR3 region is CASTRGRDNEAFF. The CDR3 DNA reads TGTGCCAGCACCCGGGGTAGGGACAATGAAGCTTTCTTT.

The V call is TRBV18, the J call TRBJ2-1; 11 nucleotides match TRBD2. Germline CDR1 and CDR2: KGHSH and LQKENI. V gave up 0 bases and J gave up 4 bases; unmatched junction bases: 8. This CDR3 comprises 18 residues. The CDR3 reads CASSPPPSGGSWYNEQFF. The CDR3 bases are TGTGCCAGCTCACCACCTCCTAGCGGGGGGTCCTGGTACAATGAGCAGTTCTTC.

The chain is built from TRBV2 and TRBJ2-5; TRBD2 matches 10 bases. Germline CDR1 is SNHLY and CDR2 is FYNNEI. This CDR3 comprises 15 residues. The trim removed 5 bases at V and 0 bases at J, leaving 3 bases unmatched. CDR3 amino acids: CASSPGTSDQETQYF. The CDR3, as DNA: TGTGCCAGCAGTCCTGGGACTAGCGACCAAGAGACCCAGTACTTC.

The CDR3 DNA sequence: TGTGCCAGAGCCGGGACAGGGGCGGGAAACACCATATATTTT. This encodes CARAGTGAGNTIYF. V usage is TRBV6-5 and J usage is TRBJ1-3, with 10 bases fitting TRBD1. This CDR3 is 14 amino acids long. Germline CDR1 is MNHEY and CDR2 is SVGAGI. The ends lost 9 bases at V and 4 bases at J; junction bases unmatched: 6.

V usage is TRBV5-5 and J usage is TRBJ2-1, with TRBD2 matching over 10 bases. Germline V CDR1 and CDR2: SGHKS, YYEKEE (reference sequence). CDR3 size: 16 residues. With V trimmed by 0 bases and J by 8 bases, 8 bases remained unmatched. CDR3 protein: CASSLEPSGGSYEQFF. CDR3 nucleotide sequence: TGTGCCAGCAGCTTGGAGCCTAGCGGGGGTTCGTATGAGCAGTTCTTC.

Notes on this clone: One end of the junction is discordant with germline, which a read error may explain. J is TRBJ1-2 and V is TRBV3-1 (or the pseudogene TRBV3-2); TRBD1 is a possible D gene (6 bases). This CDR3 contains 16 residues. Germline-derived CDR1 and CDR2 are LGHDT and YNNKEL (reference sequence). CDR3 nucleotides: TGTGCCAGCACCCAACGCGACAGGCCCTACCTAGGAGGCTACACCTTC. Translation: CASTQRDRPYLGGYTF.

CDR3 bases: TGTGCCAGCAGCATGAGAGCGGAGGGCACCGGGGAGCTGTTTTTT. Its translation: CASSMRAEGTGELFF. The gene calls are TRBV9 and TRBJ2-2; the D gene is possibly TRBD2 (6 bases). CDR3 size: 15 residues. Per the germline V gene, CDR1 is SGDLS and CDR2 is YYNGEE. V was trimmed by 4 bases and J by 4 bases, leaving 14 bases between them.

This sequence joins TRBV5-1 and TRBJ2-3; D remains unclear. The CDR3 has 14 residues. Germline loops: CDR1 SGHRS, CDR2 YFSETQ. The V end was cut by 4 bases, the J end by 2 bases, with 11 bases between. The CDR3 DNA reads TGCGCCAGCAGCCCAGGAACTTTCACAGATACGCAGTATTTT. This encodes CASSPGTFTDTQYF.

For the CDR3, the DNA is TGTGCCAGCAGTGAAGGGCTAGCGGGAGCAGATACGCAGTATTTT. It encodes CASSEGLAGADTQYF. The V gene is TRBV2, the J gene TRBJ2-3, with TRBD2 matching over 10 bases. The CDR3 loop spans 15 amino acids. V lost 1 base and J lost 4; bases outside the gene matches: 2. The germline V gene encodes CDR1 SNHLY and CDR2 FYNNEI.

This clone occurred a few times. V and J are TRBV2 and TRBJ2-1; D remains unclear. Germline CDR1 SNHLY, CDR2 FYNNEI. Trimming cost V 8 bases and J 7 bases, with 9 bases left between them. There are 11 residues in the CDR3. The CDR3 DNA sequence: TGTGCCAGCGGTCGAGTAAATGAGCAGTTCTTC. Translated: CASGRVNEQFF.

This clone appeared a few times. Other DNA sequences of this sample code for an identical CDR3. V gene TRBV6-5 combines with J gene TRBJ2-7, with 10 bases that match TRBD1. The trim removed 8 bases at V and 1 base at J, leaving 5 bases unmatched. The CDR3 has 14 residues. The germline CDR1 and CDR2 sequences are MNHEY and SVGAGI. In DNA, the CDR3 is TGTGCCAGCCGCCCGGGACAGGGGTCCTACGAGCAGTACTTC. It specifies CASRPGQGSYEQYF.

As DNA, the CDR3 is TGTGCCAGCAGCCAACAACGCGGCACAGATACGCAGTATTTT. Translated, it gives CASSQQRGTDTQYF. This chain joins TRBV3-1 (or the pseudogene TRBV3-2) and TRBJ2-3; no reliable D call. The ends were cut back, 2 bases at V and 1 base at J, with 7 bases in the middle. The length of the CDR3 is 14 residues. The V gene's germline CDR1 is LGHDT and CDR2 YNNKEL (reference sequence).

The chain combines TRBV2 with TRBJ2-3; the match to TRBD2 covers 9 bases. Trimming cost V 5 bases and J 8 bases; bases outside gene matches: 11. Germline V gene sequence: CDR1 SNHLY, CDR2 FYNNEI. The CDR3 is 15 residues long. CDR3 bases: TGTGCCAGCAGTATAGCGGGGGCTCTGATTGGTACGCAGTATTTT. Its protein is CASSIAGALIGTQYF. Full variable domain (remainder filled in from reference TRBV2 and TRBJ2-3): EPEVTQTPSHQVTQMGQEVILRCVPISNHLYFYWYRQILGQKVEFLVSFYNNEISEKSEIFDDQFSVERPDGSNFTLKIRSTKLEDSAMYFCASSIAGALIGTQYFGPGTRLTVL.

The gene calls are TRBV5-1 and TRBJ1-1; TRBD1 aligns across 7 bases. This CDR3 has 13 amino acids. Germline V lookup: CDR1 SGHRS, CDR2 YFSETQ. V lost 4 bases to trimming and J lost 4 bases; unmatched junction nucleotides: 4. CDR3 bases: TGCGCCAGCAGCCCCCGGACAGGCACTGAAGCTTTCTTT. Its translation is CASSPRTGTEAFF.

The chain combines TRBV7-9 with TRBJ1-4; D gene uncertain. Germline V gives CDR1 SEHNR, CDR2 FQNEAQ (reference sequence). The V end was cut by 2 bases, the J end by 6 bases, with 7 bases between. The CDR3 runs 13 residues. The CDR3, as DNA: TGTGCCAGCAGCTTACACGGTGATGAAAAACTGTTTTTT. Encoded protein: CASSLHGDEKLFF.

The rearrangement joins TRBV5-1 to TRBJ2-3, with D uncertain. The CDR3 is made up of 13 amino acids. Germline V CDR1 and CDR2: SGHRS, YFSETQ. Deletions cut 5 bases from V and 2 bases from J, with 9 bases between. The CDR3 is CASRVEYTDTQYF. The CDR3 DNA follows: TGCGCCAGCAGGGTGGAGTACACAGATACGCAGTATTTT.

J is TRBJ1-4 and V is TRBV29-1; D is undetermined. The CDR3 has 13 residues. V shed 6 bases and J shed 5 bases, with 13 bases lying between them. The germline V gene has CDR1 SQVTM and CDR2 ANQGSEA. The CDR3 nucleotides are TGCAGCGTGGCTCGGGGAGGGAATGAAAAACTGTTTTTT. This encodes CSVARGGNEKLFF.

The chain couples TRBV27 to TRBJ2-7; possible D gene TRBD1, 6 bases. CDR1 and CDR2 from the germline V gene are MNHEY and SMNVEV (reference sequence). This CDR3 comprises 18 residues. Trimming left V 0 bases short and J 3 bases short, with 21 bases between. The CDR3 region is CASSLSGEQGSLGYEQYF. For the CDR3, the DNA is TGTGCCAGCAGTTTATCGGGCGAGCAGGGGTCGTTAGGCTACGAGCAGTACTTC.

The rearrangement links TRBV7-2 to TRBJ2-5, with 9 bases identical to TRBD2. Germline V CDR1 and CDR2: SGHTA, FQGNSA. With 3 bases clipped from V and 2 bases from J, the junction kept 4 bases outside the gene matches. CDR3 length equals 15 residues. The CDR3 protein is CASSFGRGGQETQYF. In nucleotides, the CDR3 is TGTGCCAGCAGCTTTGGGCGGGGGGGACAAGAGACCCAGTACTTC.

The chain recombines TRBV5-4 with TRBJ2-1, with D possibly matching TRBD2 (5 bases). The V end was cut by 2 bases, the J end by 8 bases, with 14 bases between. This CDR3 is built from 14 residues. From germline, CDR1 is SGHNT and CDR2 YYREEE (reference sequence). The CDR3 spells CASSLAERSDEQFF. The CDR3 DNA follows: TGTGCCAGCAGCTTAGCGGAGAGGTCCGATGAGCAGTTCTTC. Together with reference TRBV5-4 and TRBJ2-1, the CDR3 gives the full variable domain: ETGVTQSPTHLIKTRGQQVTLRCSSQSGHNTVSWYQQALGQGPQFIFQYYREEENGRGNFPPRFSGLQFPNYSSELNVNALELDDSALYLCASSLAERSDEQFFGPGTRLTVL.

The chain combines TRBV7-2 with TRBJ1-2; possible D gene TRBD1, 6 bases. V shed 4 bases and J shed 8 bases, with 11 bases lying between them. From germline, CDR1 is SGHTA and CDR2 FQGNSA. The CDR3 covers 12 residues. CDR3: CASSSYGQGYTF. In DNA form, the CDR3 reads TGTGCCAGCAGCTCCTACGGACAGGGCTACACCTTC.

This clone was observed a few times. The chain recombines TRBV28 with TRBJ1-6, with TRBD1 matching over 9 bases. V gave up 4 bases and J gave up 7 bases; unmatched junction bases: 8. The CDR3 spans 16 residues. Germline CDR1 reads MDHEN; CDR2 reads SYDVKM. The CDR3 bases are TGTGCCAGCAGTTCGCCTTTGGACAGGGGAAATTCACCCCTCCACTTT. As protein: CASSSPLDRGNSPLHF.

The V and J genes are TRBV10-1 and TRBJ2-1, with 10 bases aligning to TRBD2. This CDR3 is built from 16 residues. Germline V lookup: CDR1 WNHNN, CDR2 SYGVQD (reference sequence). The junction had 6 bases not matched to a gene; V was cut back by 5 bases and J by 2 bases. The CDR3 DNA sequence: TGCGCCAGCAGTTTGACCGGGACTAGCGCCTACAATGAGCAGTTCTTC. It translates to CASSLTGTSAYNEQFF.

The chain joins TRBV2 to TRBJ2-5; 8 nucleotides agree with TRBD2. CDR3 length: 15 residues. V trimming: 5 bases; J trimming: 4 bases; junction bases outside the gene matches: 9. Looked up from germline, CDR1 is SNHLY and CDR2 is FYNNEI. The CDR3, as DNA: TGTGCCAGCAGTATTCAGCGGGGGAGTAGAGAGACCCAGTACTTC. Its translation is CASSIQRGSRETQYF.

This clone was observed a handful of times. The CDR3 nucleotides are TGTGCCAGCAGCCTCAGGACAGGGATTATGTATGAAAAACTGTTTTTT. As protein: CASSLRTGIMYEKLFF. V and J are TRBV7-9 and TRBJ1-4; 8 bases match TRBD1. Losses at the gene ends were 5 bases for V and 6 bases for J; bases not matched to a gene: 11. The germline V gene has CDR1 SEHNR and CDR2 FQNEAQ (reference sequence). The CDR3 length is 16 residues.

This clone appeared once. This chain joins TRBV11-2 and TRBJ2-2; TRBD2 agrees at 8 bases. The germline V gene has CDR1 SGHAT and CDR2 FQNNGV. After removal of 2 bases from V and 6 bases from J, the junction contained 2 bases not matched to a gene. There are 14 residues in the CDR3. The CDR3 protein is CASSLISGAGELFF. The DNA for the CDR3 is TGTGCCAGCAGCTTAATTAGCGGGGCCGGGGAGCTGTTTTTT.

The rearrangement links TRBV5-6 to TRBJ2-1, with 7 bases lining up with TRBD1. The CDR3 runs 17 residues. CDR1 and CDR2 from the germline V gene are SGHDT and YYEEEE. After removal of 4 bases from V and 1 base from J, the junction contained 11 bases not matched to a gene. The CDR3: CASSPTTGYGSYNEQFF. The CDR3 DNA sequence: TGTGCCAGCAGCCCCACGACAGGGTATGGTTCCTACAATGAGCAGTTCTTC.

This clone has just a few counts. The chain employs TRBV5-1 and TRBJ1-1, with 7 bases matching TRBD1. CDR1 is SGHRS and CDR2 is YFSETQ in the germline V gene. V lost 4 bases, J lost 7 bases, and 7 bases stayed unmatched. The CDR3 extends over 13 amino acids. The CDR3 loop reads CASSTGQAVEAFF. Here the CDR3 DNA reads TGCGCCAGCAGCACAGGACAGGCTGTTGAAGCTTTCTTT.

CDR3 protein: CASSPGQGGQPQHF. The CDR3 DNA sequence: TGCGCCAGCAGCCCCGGACAGGGGGGTCAGCCCCAGCATTTT. V is TRBV5-1 and J is TRBJ1-5; TRBD1 aligns across 10 bases. J lost 6 bases, V lost 4 bases, and 4 bases had no gene match. Germline loops: CDR1 SGHRS, CDR2 YFSETQ. This CDR3 is 14 amino acids long. The variable domain in full, completed from reference TRBV5-1 and TRBJ1-5, reads KAGVTQTPRYLIKTRGQQVTLSCSPISGHRSVSWYQQTPGQGLQFLFEYFSETQRNKGNFPGRFSGRQFSNSRSEMNVSTLELGDSALYLCASSPGQGGQPQHFGDGTRLSIL.